These T cell receptor beta chains were read from a single sample in a study of blood T cell repertoires in COVID-19. Sequencing was performed with immunoSEQ multiplex PCR; in TCRdb, only in-frame clones are kept and a portion is missing. The repertoire holds approximately 210,000 clones, with 70% to 85% as singletons. The specimen was PBMCs or T cells enriched from blood (not recorded which). These receptors were obtained from a man aged 35-49 years who had recovered from COVID-19. The CDR3 runs from the conserved cysteine through the conserved F or W. Each record gives: V gene, CDR3 length, clone size, J gene, D gene, CDR3 DNA, CDR3 protein. A D gene is named only where the DNA matches it firmly. The listing skips clone size in some rows; elsewhere it reads once, few, many or a size class.

v_gene: TRBV2
len: 13
abundance: once
j_gene: TRBJ1-4
d_gene: NA
CDR3nt: TGTGCCACCTGGCGGCGGCGTAATGAAAAACTGTTTTTT
CDR3aa: CATWRRRNEKLFF

v_gene: TRBV10-3
len: 16
abundance: NA
j_gene: TRBJ1-1
d_gene: NA
CDR3nt: TGTGCCATCAGTGAGGGACAGATCATTATGAACACTGAAGCTTTCTTT
CDR3aa: CAISEGQIIMNTEAFF

v_gene: TRBV19
len: 13
abundance: NA
j_gene: TRBJ2-1
d_gene: NA
CDR3nt: TGTGCCAGTAGTATCAACATCCTCGGGTGGCAGTTCTTC
CDR3aa: CASSINILGWQFF

v_gene: TRBV12-3/TRBV12-4
len: 13
abundance: NA
j_gene: TRBJ2-7
d_gene: NA
CDR3nt: TGTGCCAGCTCCAAGTTACAGGTCTACGAGCAGTACTTC
CDR3aa: CASSKLQVYEQYF

v_gene: TRBV5-1
len: 14
abundance: NA
j_gene: TRBJ2-1
d_gene: TRBD1
CDR3nt: TGCGCCAGCAGCCGAGGGGGCAGCAACAATGAGCAGTTCTTC
CDR3aa: CASSRGGSNNEQFF

v_gene: TRBV28
len: 14
abundance: NA
j_gene: TRBJ2-1
d_gene: NA
CDR3nt: TGTGCCAGCAGGCGGGGACAGACTTACAATGAGCAGTTCTTC
CDR3aa: CASRRGQTYNEQFF

v_gene: TRBV27
len: 17
abundance: NA
j_gene: TRBJ2-1
d_gene: TRBD1
CDR3nt: TGTGCCAGCAGTTTATGGGGACCGGGACAGGCCTACAATGAGCAGTTCTTC
CDR3aa: CASSLWGPGQAYNEQFF

v_gene: TRBV24-1
len: 16
abundance: once
j_gene: TRBJ1-5
d_gene: NA
CDR3nt: TGTGCCACCAGTGACAAGAGTCAGGGAGGATCTCAGCCCCAGCATTTT
CDR3aa: CATSDKSQGGSQPQHF

v_gene: TRBV4-2
len: 12
abundance: NA
j_gene: TRBJ1-1
d_gene: NA
CDR3nt: TGTGCCAGCAGCCATCTAGACCGTGAAGCTTTCTTT
CDR3aa: CASSHLDREAFF

v_gene: TRBV2
len: 14
abundance: NA
j_gene: TRBJ1-1
d_gene: NA
CDR3nt: TGTGCCAGCATCATCCTGGGGGGGCGACAAGAAGCTTTCTTT
CDR3aa: CASIILGGRQEAFF

v_gene: TRBV3-1/TRBV3-2
len: 14
abundance: NA
j_gene: TRBJ2-7
d_gene: NA
CDR3nt: TGTGCCAGCAGCCAAGGTCTTTCGTTTTACGAGCAGTACTTC
CDR3aa: CASSQGLSFYEQYF

v_gene: TRBV28
len: 15
abundance: NA
j_gene: TRBJ2-7
d_gene: TRBD2
CDR3nt: TGTGCCAGCAGTTCACCCGGGACTAGGCCCTACGAGCAGTACTTC
CDR3aa: CASSSPGTRPYEQYF

v_gene: TRBV9
len: 12
abundance: NA
j_gene: TRBJ2-7
d_gene: NA
CDR3nt: TGTGCCAGCAGCGACCCAGGGTCGGAGCAGTACTTC
CDR3aa: CASSDPGSEQYF

v_gene: TRBV2
len: 17
abundance: few
j_gene: TRBJ2-1
d_gene: TRBD2
CDR3nt: TGTGCCAGCAGTACGCATTTCGGCGGGAGGGCGGGAAATGAGCAGTTCTTC
CDR3aa: CASSTHFGGRAGNEQFF

v_gene: TRBV5-1
len: 16
abundance: NA
j_gene: TRBJ2-1
d_gene: TRBD2
CDR3nt: TGCGCCAGCAGCTCACCGGGACTAGCGGGTGGATATGGGCAGTTCTTC
CDR3aa: CASSSPGLAGGYGQFF

v_gene: TRBV24-1
len: 15
abundance: NA
j_gene: TRBJ1-2
d_gene: TRBD1
CDR3nt: TGTGCCACCAGATTGGACGGACAGGGGAGAAATGGCTACACCTTC
CDR3aa: CATRLDGQGRNGYTF

v_gene: TRBV7-9
len: 19
abundance: NA
j_gene: TRBJ1-1
d_gene: TRBD1
CDR3nt: TGTGCCAGCAGCTCCATCGACAGGGCCCTCAGTCTAATGGGTACTGAAGCTTTCTTT
CDR3aa: CASSSIDRALSLMGTEAFF

v_gene: TRBV5-1
len: 15
abundance: NA
j_gene: TRBJ2-2
d_gene: TRBD2
CDR3nt: TGCGCCAGCAGCTGGACTAGCGGGAACACCGGGGAGCTGTTTTTT
CDR3aa: CASSWTSGNTGELFF

v_gene: TRBV11-2
len: 13
abundance: NA
j_gene: TRBJ1-1
d_gene: NA
CDR3nt: TGTGCCAGCAGCTTAGATGGGGGGACTGAAGCTTTCTTT
CDR3aa: CASSLDGGTEAFF